This TCR beta chain was recovered during a study of T cell responses to AZD1222 COVID-19 vaccine. Overall study context: Combined were second doses at about 4 or about 12 weeks. The study's findings and limits: All repertoire sampling was performed exclusively after the peak T cell response. Receipt of two AZD1222 doses was followed by a rise in Spike-specific TCR breadth and depth. The donor group comprised mostly white British people and more females; the analysis possibly underestimated clonal diversity.

Repertoires were generated with immunoSEQ multiplex PCR, while TCRdb's copy carries only in-frame clones and drops some. Found here are 74,000 or so clones, about 85% of them singletons; the top ten hold around 20%. Trimming stripped 0 bases from V and 3 bases from J, with 13 bases between. This CDR3 spans 15 amino acids. From germline, CDR1 is SGHRS and CDR2 YFSETQ. About this clone itself: Its specificity is not known.

This chain connects TRBV5-1 to TRBJ2-7; D is unresolved. The clonotype originates from an adult in good health. This material consisted of peripheral blood, taken on day 0 of AZD1222 vaccination. CDR3 residues: CASSLVPGLLYEQYF. CDR3 DNA sequence: TGCGCCAGCAGCTTGGTACCCGGGCTCCTCTACGAGCAGTACTTC.